The 9 T cell receptor beta chains given below trace back to one sample, sequenced in a study of cytotoxic CD8 clonotypes in ibrutinib-treated CLL. TCRdb's copy holds only in-frame clones and misses some; the assay was immunoSEQ multiplex PCR. The table lists tens of thousands of clones, more than 60% of them singletons. The specimen was PBMCs, collected after 12 months of ibrutinib treatment. These receptors originate from a human donor with chronic lymphocytic leukemia.

V usage is TRBV7-8 and J usage is TRBJ1-2; 9 bases agree with TRBD1. In germline, CDR1 is SGHVS, CDR2 FQNEAQ. The V gene end was trimmed by 5 bases and the J gene end by 1 base; junction bases not matched to a gene: 5. This CDR3 comprises 15 residues. This CDR3 reads CASSVNRGLNYGYTF. Written as DNA, the CDR3 is TGTGCCAGCAGCGTAAACAGGGGGCTTAACTATGGCTACACCTTC.

V and J are TRBV20-1 and TRBJ2-1, with unresolved D. Germline lookup yields CDR1 DFQATT and CDR2 SNEGSKA (reference sequence). Trimming pared 3 bases from V and 7 bases from J, leaving 7 bases between. The CDR3 loop spans 11 amino acids. The CDR3 region has the DNA TGCAGTGCTAGCCGAGAAAATGAGCAGTTCTTC. Amino acid sequence: CSASRENEQFF.

This chain links TRBV7-2 with TRBJ1-1; a weak D match, TRBD1 (6 bases). CDR1 and CDR2 (germline): SGHTA, FQGNSA. The CDR3 is made up of 12 amino acids. V was pared by 4 bases and J by 8 bases, with 11 bases between. The CDR3 coding sequence is TGTGCCAGCAGCTCCAGGACAGTCGAAGCTTTCTTT. Encoded protein: CASSSRTVEAFF.

The chain employs TRBV7-9 and TRBJ1-2; the D gene is possibly TRBD1 (6 bases). From germline, CDR1 is SEHNR and CDR2 FQNEAQ (reference sequence). The V end was cut by 2 bases, the J end by 5 bases, with 21 bases between. This CDR3 is 17 amino acids long. This CDR3 is CASSLFVGGQRVYGYTF. The CDR3 bases are TGTGCCAGCAGCTTATTCGTCGGGGGCCAACGAGTTTATGGCTACACCTTC.

This chain uses TRBV2 with TRBJ1-3; 9 positions agree with TRBD1. In germline, CDR1 is SNHLY, CDR2 FYNNEI. The ends lost 5 bases at V and 4 bases at J; junction bases unmatched: 6. The CDR3 has 15 residues. Here the CDR3 reads CASSPGQGPGNTIYF. CDR3 bases: TGTGCCAGCAGTCCCGGACAGGGGCCGGGAAACACCATATATTTT. Drawing the rest from reference TRBV2 and TRBJ1-3, the complete variable domain is EPEVTQTPSHQVTQMGQEVILRCVPISNHLYFYWYRQILGQKVEFLVSFYNNEISEKSEIFDDQFSVERPDGSNFTLKIRSTKLEDSAMYFCASSPGQGPGNTIYFGEGSWLTVV.

This clone was observed a single time. The chain is built from TRBV28 and TRBJ2-3; 8 bases are shared with TRBD2. J lost 0 bases, V lost 3 bases, and 5 bases had no gene match. The CDR3 contains 16 residues. CDR1 is MDHEN, CDR2 SYDVKM, per germline. The CDR3 reads CASSFNSGASTDTQYF. CDR3 in DNA: TGTGCCAGCAGTTTTAATAGCGGGGCGAGCACAGATACGCAGTATTTT. The full variable domain, with the rest looked up from reference TRBV28 and TRBJ2-3, is DVKVTQSSRYLVKRTGEKVFLECVQDMDHENMFWYRQDPGLGLRLIYFSYDVKMKEKGDIPEGYSVSREKKERFSLILESASTNQTSMYLCASSFNSGASTDTQYFGPGTRLTVL.

The V call is TRBV2, the J call TRBJ1-6; 8 positions match TRBD1. Germline V gene lookup returns CDR1 SNHLY and CDR2 FYNNEI. CDR3 length: 15 amino acids. V shed 4 bases and J 8 bases; nucleotides not matched to a gene: 7. In DNA form, the CDR3 reads TGTGCCAGCAGTGTAGGGACAGGAAATTATTCACCCCTCCACTTT. Translating it yields CASSVGTGNYSPLHF. Together with reference TRBV2 and TRBJ1-6, the CDR3 gives the full variable domain: EPEVTQTPSHQVTQMGQEVILRCVPISNHLYFYWYRQILGQKVEFLVSFYNNEISEKSEIFDDQFSVERPDGSNFTLKIRSTKLEDSAMYFCASSVGTGNYSPLHFGNGTRLTVT.

The chain couples TRBV6-5 to TRBJ1-5; TRBD1 matches at 8 bases. The V segment lost 7 bases and the J segment 3 bases; nucleotides outside the gene matches: 5. CDR3 length: 14 residues. CDR1 and CDR2 (germline): MNHEY, SVGAGI. In DNA form, the CDR3 reads TGTGCCAGCAAACTGACAGGGGACAATCAGCCCCAGCATTTT. As protein: CASKLTGDNQPQHF.

This clone was observed a handful of times. V usage is TRBV7-8 and J usage is TRBJ2-7; D is uncertain. This CDR3 comprises 13 residues. Trimming cost V 3 bases and J 8 bases, with 14 bases left between them. Germline values: CDR1 SGHVS, CDR2 FQNEAQ. The CDR3: CASSFGRNPKQYF. The CDR3 bases are TGTGCCAGCAGCTTCGGACGGAACCCCAAGCAGTACTTC. Looking up the rest from reference TRBV7-8 and TRBJ2-7 gives the full variable domain: GAGVSQSPRYKVAKRGQDVALRCDPISGHVSLFWYQQALGQGPEFLTYFQNEAQLDKSGLPSDRFFAERPEGSVSTLKIQRTQQEDSAVYLCASSFGRNPKQYFGPGTRLTVT.